These 8 T cell receptor beta chains were sequenced from one sample in a study of blood T cell repertoires in COVID-19 (dated by TCRdb to the early 2020s). Libraries were made using the immunoSEQ multiplex PCR assay. As stored in TCRdb, this immuneACCESS dataset retains in-frame rearrangements with V and J assigned. A fraction of the clones does not appear; measured against another copy, unresolved V genes explain less than half of the discrepancy, and the remainder lacks a known reason. This sample is represented by 99,000 or so clones; roughly 84% of them were singletons. About 2% of the sample goes to the ten largest clones. The sample comprised peripheral blood. The receptors were gathered from a man between 70 and 80 years old with active or convalescent COVID-19.

The chain employs TRBV25-1 and TRBJ1-5; weak D call: TRBD1 (5 bases). Trimming removed 6 bases at V and 1 base at J, with 10 bases between. Germline values: CDR1 MGHDK, CDR2 SYGVNS. CDR3 length: 14 residues. The chain's CDR3 is CASSLGGSNQPQHF. The DNA of the CDR3 is TGTGCCAGCAGCCTGGGGGGGAGCAATCAGCCCCAGCATTTT.

This chain uses TRBV18 with TRBJ1-1; 7 bases fit TRBD1. Germline V gene data show CDR1 as KGHSH and CDR2 as LQKENI. The CDR3 extends over 12 amino acids. V was clipped by 3 bases and J by 10 bases; unmatched bases: 5. CDR3 sequence: CASSPQGVRAFF. The CDR3 DNA follows: TGTGCCAGCTCACCGCAGGGGGTTAGAGCTTTCTTT.

The chain is built from TRBV28 and TRBJ2-7; the D gene is possibly TRBD1 (6 bases). In germline, CDR1 is MDHEN, CDR2 SYDVKM. The CDR3 totals 12 residues. CDR3 bases: TGTGCCAGCAGTTCCCAAAATCAACAAACAGGGGTC. This sequence encodes CASSSQNQQTGV.

The chain uses TRBV7-2 and TRBJ1-5; D is possibly TRBD1 (5 bases). V was pared by 7 bases and J by 9 bases, with 16 bases between. This CDR3 region has 13 residues. Germline V CDR1 and CDR2: SGHTA, FQGNSA. CDR3 sequence: CASTWTPLGPQHF. CDR3 bases: TGTGCCAGCACCTGGACACCCCTAGGGCCCCAGCATTTT.

The J gene is TRBJ1-2, the V gene TRBV7-9, with TRBD1 matching over 8 bases. The germline CDR1 and CDR2 sequences are SEHNR and FQNEAQ (reference sequence). The ends lost 5 bases at V and 1 base at J; junction bases unmatched: 9. The CDR3 covers 16 residues. In DNA form, the CDR3 reads TGTGCCAGCAGCCATGGGACAGGAGGGCTTAACTATGGCTACACCTTC. It yields the protein CASSHGTGGLNYGYTF.

This rearrangement joins TRBV6-1 to TRBJ2-5, with D unclear. Germline CDR1 is MNHNS and CDR2 is SASEGT. Trimming removed 2 bases at V and 1 base at J, with 8 bases between. This CDR3 region has 14 residues. This CDR3 reads CASSERRFQETQYF. CDR3 DNA: TGTGCCAGCAGTGAACGCAGATTCCAAGAGACCCAGTACTTC.

The CDR3 bases are TGTGCCAGCAGCGCCGGGACAGGGGGCCGGAGCACAGATACGCAGTATTTT. The encoded protein is CASSAGTGGRSTDTQYF. This chain joins TRBV7-2 and TRBJ2-3; 12 bases are shared with TRBD1. Germline V gene data show CDR1 as SGHTA and CDR2 as FQGNSA. CDR3 length equals 17 residues. Trimming took 5 bases from V and 0 from J; bases not matched to a gene: 6.

Written as DNA, the CDR3 is TGTGCCAGCCGGGACAGGGTGCAAGAGACCCAGTACTTC. The encoded protein is CASRDRVQETQYF. The rearrangement links TRBV19 to TRBJ2-5; 9 bases line up with TRBD1. The CDR3 runs 13 residues. V shed 9 bases and J 2 bases; nucleotides not matched to a gene: 4. Per the germline V gene, CDR1 is LNHDA and CDR2 is SQIVND (reference sequence).